The entry below describes one T cell receptor (beta chain). Its antigen target is currently unknown. No quality values exist for individual bases; no much larger clone is one base distant. The sample belongs to a study of blood T cell repertoires in COVID-19 (dated by TCRdb to between 2020 and 2021). Study-level background: Samples from collaborators originated in the United States, Italy and Spain and spanned both the acute and convalescent phases of COVID-19. The samples were drawn from the first 160 participants of the ongoing ImmuneRACE study and from roughly 1,300 subjects provided by 6 global collaborators. Where available, HLA class I and class II types were obtained from metadata supplied by the sample provider rather than from assay-based typing. The repertoires were made available in a free public database intended to serve as a resource for research on the immune response to SARS-CoV-2. The material from the prospective study consisted of cDNA or gDNA derived from T cells, B-cell-depleted T cells, or PBMCs. Sample metadata almost always included a de-identified subject ID, COVID-19 status, age in years and sex. Deeply sampled blood TCRbeta repertoires from subjects exposed to, actively infected with, or recovered from COVID-19 were included in the dataset. The paper's findings and limits, for the study overall: The amount of clinical and demographic metadata varied by source and participant and was provided uncurated.

TCRbeta CDR3 regions were amplified from genomic DNA using the immunoSEQ Assay, a bias-controlled multiplex PCR. As for how the authors treated the data: Nucleated cell counts per sample were estimated from amplification of reference gene primers within the assay. To quantify the absolute abundance of each unique TCRbeta CDR3 rearrangement, sequence reads were collapsed and filtered. For each sample, productive Simpson clonality was calculated as the square root of Simpson's diversity index across productive rearrangements. TCRdb took over this immuneACCESS table, retaining in-frame rearrangements with V and J assigned. Such tables are incomplete; in checked studies, under half of the missing clones stem from an unresolved V gene, and the remainder is unexplained. V, J and clone size reflect that table, while D and trimming were determined from the DNA. Recorded for this sample are a few hundred thousand clones; around 89% of them occurred a single time. The ten largest account for about 1% of the sample.

The CDR3 sequence holds 13 residues, the cysteine and phenylalanine included. The retained sequence is limited to the CDR3, 39 bases, with the frame set at the first base. The germline V gene provides CDR1 LGHNA and CDR2 YNFKEQ. V is reduced by 4 bases and J by 9 bases, leaving a spacing of 14 bases between them. Enrolling through a virtual design, the prospective study's participants ranged in age from roughly 18 to 89 years and lived across 20 to 30 United States geographic areas. To assign participants to cohorts, the prospective study relied on clinical history that participants themselves reported in a screening survey and a study questionnaire. ImmuneRACE Cohort 3 recovered participants were defined by two consecutive negative NP/OP PCR tests, healthcare professional clearance, or symptom resolution. Mobile phlebotomists in the prospective study collected whole blood, serum and a nasopharyngeal or oropharyngeal swab from every participant. Prospective study participants could optionally give additional blood draws and questionnaires over a roughly 2-month period. Before DNA extraction, blood samples from the prospective study were shipped at room temperature or frozen.

The rearrangement joined TRBV4-2 to TRBJ2-3; TRBD2 is a weak D gene call, 5 bases matching. The sequenced sample consisted of PBMCs or T cells enriched from blood (not recorded which). The receptor's source is a man aged 18 to 30 who had recovered from COVID-19. The CDR3 protein sequence reads: CASSPWSRETQYF. The DNA sequence is as follows: TGTGCCAGCAGCCCCTGGTCCCGGGAAACGCAGTATTTT.